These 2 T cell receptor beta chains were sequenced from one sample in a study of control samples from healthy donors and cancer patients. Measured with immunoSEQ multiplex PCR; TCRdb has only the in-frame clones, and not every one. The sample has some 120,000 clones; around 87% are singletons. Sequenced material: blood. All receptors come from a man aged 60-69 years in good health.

DNA of the CDR3: TGTGCCAGCAGCTTAGGACAAACAGGGGCTGGAAACACCATATATTTT. Residues: CASSLGQTGAGNTIYF. The chain employs TRBV7-6 and TRBJ1-3, with TRBD1 matching 7 bases. The ends lost 1 base at V and 2 bases at J; junction bases unmatched: 5. The CDR3 runs 16 residues. The germline V gene has CDR1 SGHVS and CDR2 FNYEAQ.

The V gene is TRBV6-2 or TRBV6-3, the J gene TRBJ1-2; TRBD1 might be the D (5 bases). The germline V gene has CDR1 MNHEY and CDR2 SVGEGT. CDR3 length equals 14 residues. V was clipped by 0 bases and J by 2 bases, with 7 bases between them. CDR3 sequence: CASSYSSGNYGYTF. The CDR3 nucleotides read TGTGCCAGCAGTTACTCATCAGGGAACTATGGCTACACCTTC.